The 10 T cell receptor beta chains below were found in one sample sequenced in a study of T-cell reconstitution after alpha-beta-depleted transplantation in children (dated by TCRdb to the mid-2010s). The treatment or condition tag for this specimen amounts to: allogeneic hematopoietic cell transplantation with graft depleted of TCRalphabeta T cells and CD19 B cells. The library was made by PCR. For sequencing, an Illumina HiSeq 2500 was employed. To normalize quantification of the TCRbeta repertoire, the TCR libraries were built with molecular barcoding that relied on unique molecular identifiers. TCRdb itself trimmed the public reads at Q25 with fastp, ran MiXCR and retained productive beta chains. Rows are unified per CDR3 protein, each entry keeping the most common DNA and genes. This sample holds about 900,000 distinct CDR3 sequences; 25% to 30% were observed only once. Approximately 30% of the sample goes to the ten largest clones.

Here the sequenced sample was PBMCs, mostly from graft donor cells, taken 360 days after TCRalphabeta/CD19-depleted stem cell transplant. The receptors stem from a boy in the first two years of life who had a stem cell transplant for SCID, so the T cells may come from the graft donor.

This chain connects TRBV20-1 to TRBJ2-1; D is possibly TRBD1 (6 bases). V lost 6 bases and J lost 7, with 19 bases in between. In germline, CDR1 is DFQATT, CDR2 SNEGSKA (reference sequence). This CDR3 has 14 amino acids. CDR3 amino acids: CSARLGASLNEQFF. The CDR3 DNA is TGCAGTGCCCGTCTGGGGGCCAGTCTAAATGAGCAGTTCTTC.

This clonotype was seen only a few times. At one boundary the junction diverges from the germline segment, which might be a read error. The chain uses TRBV4-2 and TRBJ1-2; TRBD1 aligns across 7 bases. From germline, CDR1 is LGHNA and CDR2 YNFKEQ. The CDR3 is made up of 14 amino acids. The CDR3 region has the DNA TGTGCCAGCAACCAAGGTCAGGGGGACTATGGCTACACCTTC. Protein sequence: CASNQGQGDYGYTF.

This chain uses TRBV6-2 or TRBV6-3 with TRBJ2-7; TRBD1 agrees at 8 bases. The CDR3 totals 14 residues. V shed 7 bases, J shed 2 bases, and the junction held 7 bases outside the gene matches. Germline V CDR1 and CDR2: MNHEY, SVGEGT. The CDR3 region is CASTEDRVPYEQYF. In DNA, the CDR3 is TGTGCCAGCACAGAGGACAGGGTCCCCTACGAGCAGTACTTC.

The chain links TRBV11-2 to TRBJ2-2, with D perhaps assigned TRBD1 or TRBD2 (5 bases each). CDR1 SGHAT and CDR2 FQNNGV come from the germline V gene. Trimming stripped 0 bases from V and 6 bases from J, with 17 bases between. CDR3 size: 17 residues. CDR3: CASSLETLPVGAGELFF. The CDR3 DNA is TGTGCCAGCAGCTTAGAAACCCTGCCCGTGGGGGCCGGGGAGCTGTTTTTT.

This clonotype was counted only a few times. The chain uses TRBV10-2 and TRBJ2-7; the match to TRBD1 covers 7 bases. Germline CDR1 WSHSY, CDR2 SAAADI. The CDR3 is 14 amino acids. J gave up 9 bases and V 6 bases, and 14 bases lay outside the gene matches. The chain's CDR3 is CASSDREWLVGQYF. The CDR3 DNA sequence: TGCGCCAGCAGCGACAGGGAATGGCTCGTCGGGCAGTACTTC.

The table lists this clonotype with a count of one. This CDR3 is missing its conserved last phenylalanine or tryptophan, likely due to a read error. The rearrangement uses TRBV12-3 or TRBV12-4 and TRBJ1-5; TRBD1 is a possible D gene (6 bases). The CDR3 is 14 amino acids. The germline V and J ends were trimmed by 3 bases and 4 bases, with 10 bases remaining between them. The CDR3 coding sequence is TGTGCCAGCAGTTTGGGGGCTCTTAATCAGCCCCAGCATTAT. This encodes CASSLGALNQPQHY.

This clonotype has just a few counts. The genes are TRBV5-6 and TRBJ2-7, with D possibly TRBD2 on 5 matching bases. There are 16 residues in the CDR3. Trimming stripped 2 bases from V and 0 bases from J, with 15 bases between. Germline-derived CDR1 and CDR2 are SGHDT and YYEEEE. The CDR3 loop reads CASSLGEGTFSYEQYF. The CDR3 coding sequence is TGTGCCAGCAGCTTAGGAGAGGGTACGTTCTCCTACGAGCAGTACTTC.

The chain employs TRBV7-9 and TRBJ2-5; D perhaps matches TRBD2 (5 bases). Trimming removed 2 bases at V and 0 bases at J, with 10 bases between. The CDR3 runs to 15 residues. Germline values: CDR1 SEHNR, CDR2 FQNEAQ (reference sequence). DNA of the CDR3: TGTGCCAGCAGCTTACTTTCCGGGAACCAAGAGACCCAGTACTTC. Protein product: CASSLLSGNQETQYF.

The chain links TRBV6-2 or TRBV6-3 to TRBJ2-5; possible D gene TRBD1, 5 bases. Per germline, CDR1 MNHEY and CDR2 SVGEGT. CDR3 length: 12 amino acids. Trimming cost V 6 bases and J 3 bases, with 8 bases left between them. CDR3 protein: CASRGRKETQYF. The CDR3 DNA is TGTGCCAGCAGGGGGCGCAAAGAGACCCAGTACTTC.

This clonotype showed up just a few times. The rearrangement joins TRBV7-9 to TRBJ2-7; TRBD1 matches 8 bases. Germline V gene sequence: CDR1 SEHNR, CDR2 FQNEAQ (reference sequence). CDR3 length: 14 residues. The junction had 4 bases not matched to a gene; V was cut back by 5 bases and J by 1 base. The CDR3, as DNA: TGTGCCAGCAGCACAGGGGGTGGTTCCTACGAGCAGTACTTC. Its protein product is CASSTGGGSYEQYF.